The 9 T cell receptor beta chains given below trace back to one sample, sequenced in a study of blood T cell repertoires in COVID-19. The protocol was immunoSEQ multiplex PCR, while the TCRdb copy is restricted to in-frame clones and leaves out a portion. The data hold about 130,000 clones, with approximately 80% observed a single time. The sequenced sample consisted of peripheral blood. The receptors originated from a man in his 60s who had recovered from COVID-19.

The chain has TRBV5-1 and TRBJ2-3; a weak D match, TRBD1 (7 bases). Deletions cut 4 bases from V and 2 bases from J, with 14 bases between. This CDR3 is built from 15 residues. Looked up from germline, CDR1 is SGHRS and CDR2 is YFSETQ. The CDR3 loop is CASSRTGGATDTQYF. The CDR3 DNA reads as TGCGCCAGCAGCCGGACAGGAGGGGCCACAGATACGCAGTATTTT.

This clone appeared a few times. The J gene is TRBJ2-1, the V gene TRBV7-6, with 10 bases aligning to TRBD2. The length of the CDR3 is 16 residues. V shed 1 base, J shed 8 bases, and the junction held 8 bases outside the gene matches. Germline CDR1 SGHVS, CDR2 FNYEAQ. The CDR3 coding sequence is TGTGCCAGCAGCTTAGAAGCGGGAGGGCTGGCAGATGAGCAGTTCTTC. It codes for CASSLEAGGLADEQFF.

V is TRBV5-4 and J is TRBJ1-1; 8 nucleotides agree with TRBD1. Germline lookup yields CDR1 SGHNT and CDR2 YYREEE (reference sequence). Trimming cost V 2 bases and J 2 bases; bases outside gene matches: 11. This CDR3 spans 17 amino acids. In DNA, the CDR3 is TGTGCCAGCAGCTTAAGGTTTCAGGGGGCCCTTAACACTGAAGCTTTCTTT. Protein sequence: CASSLRFQGALNTEAFF. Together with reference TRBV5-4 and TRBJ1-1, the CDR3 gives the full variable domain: ETGVTQSPTHLIKTRGQQVTLRCSSQSGHNTVSWYQQALGQGPQFIFQYYREEENGRGNFPPRFSGLQFPNYSSELNVNALELDDSALYLCASSLRFQGALNTEAFFGQGTRLTVV.

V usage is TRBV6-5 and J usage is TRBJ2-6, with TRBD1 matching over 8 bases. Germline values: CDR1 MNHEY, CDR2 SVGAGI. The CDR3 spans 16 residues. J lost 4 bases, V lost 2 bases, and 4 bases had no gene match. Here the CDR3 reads CASSYDQGAGANVLTF. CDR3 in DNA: TGTGCCAGCAGTTACGATCAGGGGGCCGGGGCCAACGTCCTGACTTTC.

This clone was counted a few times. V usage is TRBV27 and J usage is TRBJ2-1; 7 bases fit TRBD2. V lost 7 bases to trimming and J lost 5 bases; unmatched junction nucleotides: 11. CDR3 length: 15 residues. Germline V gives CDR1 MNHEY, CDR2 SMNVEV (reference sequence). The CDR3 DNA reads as TGTGCCAGCAATGGGGGGGGAGACCCGAACAATGAGCAGTTCTTC. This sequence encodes CASNGGGDPNNEQFF.

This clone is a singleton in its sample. CDR3 coding DNA: TGTGCCAGCAGCTTAAGGGTCACGGGGGGTTCCTACAATGAGCAGTTCTTC. Protein product: CASSLRVTGGSYNEQFF. J is TRBJ2-1 and V is TRBV7-3; TRBD2 agrees at 7 bases. The V gene's germline CDR1 is SGHTA and CDR2 FQGTGA. With V trimmed by 1 base and J by 1 base, 7 bases remained unmatched. The CDR3 runs 17 residues.

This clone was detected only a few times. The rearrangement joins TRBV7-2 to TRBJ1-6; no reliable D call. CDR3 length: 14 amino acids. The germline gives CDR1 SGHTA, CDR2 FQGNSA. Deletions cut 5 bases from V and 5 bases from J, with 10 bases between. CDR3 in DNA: TGTGCCAGCAGCCTCACCGGGAATAATTCACCCCTCCACTTT. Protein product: CASSLTGNNSPLHF.

The CDR3 nucleotides are TGCGCCAGCAGTGAGTCGACTAGCGGGAGCACAGATACGCAGTATTTT. Its protein product is CASSESTSGSTDTQYF. The rearrangement joins TRBV10-1 to TRBJ2-3; 10 positions agree with TRBD2. Germline loops: CDR1 WNHNN, CDR2 SYGVQD (reference sequence). V dropped 0 bases and J dropped 0; count of bases not matched to a gene: 0. The CDR3 runs to 16 residues.

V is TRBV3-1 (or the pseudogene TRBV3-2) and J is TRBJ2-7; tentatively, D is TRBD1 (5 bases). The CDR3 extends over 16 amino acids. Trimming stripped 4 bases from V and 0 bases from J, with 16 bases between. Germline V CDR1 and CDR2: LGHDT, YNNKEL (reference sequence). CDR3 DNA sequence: TGTGCCAGCAGCCTCTCCGTTGGGGCCTACTCCTACGAGCAGTACTTC. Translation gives CASSLSVGAYSYEQYF.